The next 7 T cell receptor beta chains were all read from a single sample in a study of blood T cells in healthy people across ages. A sample-barcoded 5' primer and a J-beta primer mix were used in a second PCR of roughly 7 to 11 cycles. TCRdb called the 5' RACE reads again in MiXCR, with one record for every CDR3 protein. This sample has around 1,000,000 distinct CDR3 sequences; almost 25% occur once, and the top ten carry less than 0.75%. In addition, the sample was reused for a study of T cells of mothers and their children.

The sample consisted of blood. These receptor sequences come from a girl aged 2-10 years in good health.

In its sample, this clonotype was seen a few times. The J gene is TRBJ2-5, the V gene TRBV11-2, with D perhaps assigned TRBD1 or TRBD2 (5 bases each). There are 15 residues in the CDR3. Germline V gene lookup returns CDR1 SGHAT and CDR2 FQNNGV. V was cut by 5 bases and J by 2 bases, with 15 bases left in between. The CDR3: CASSPYRDLQETQYF. The CDR3, as DNA: TGTGCCAGCAGCCCCTACCGGGACCTGCAAGAGACCCAGTACTTC.

This clonotype was counted only a few times. The chain joins TRBV10-3 to TRBJ1-3; D might be TRBD1 (5 bases). This CDR3 spans 15 amino acids. Germline V lookup: CDR1 ENHRY, CDR2 SYGVKD. The germline V and J ends were trimmed by 6 bases and 1 base, with 13 bases remaining between them. The CDR3 DNA sequence: TGTGCCATCAGCGGGGGAGGACCATCTGGAAACACCATATATTTT. It encodes CAISGGGPSGNTIYF.

The table lists this clonotype with a few counts. The V call is TRBV2, the J call TRBJ1-1, with 7 bases matching TRBD1. V lost 6 bases and J lost 1; bases outside the gene matches: 17. Germline CDR1 reads SNHLY; CDR2 reads FYNNEI. The CDR3 consists of 18 residues. CDR3 in amino acids: CASRRKHPGQSTNTEAFF. The CDR3 bases are TGTGCCAGCAGGAGAAAACATCCGGGACAGAGCACGAACACTGAAGCTTTCTTT.

The chain combines TRBV7-9 with TRBJ1-1; D is unresolved. The germline gives CDR1 SEHNR, CDR2 FQNEAQ (reference sequence). V lost 6 bases to trimming and J lost 10 bases, with 18 bases between them. The CDR3 is made up of 13 amino acids. The CDR3 loop reads CASSLPEGDSAFF. CDR3 nucleotide sequence: TGTGCCAGCAGTCTCCCCGAGGGTGATTCAGCTTTCTTT.

The gene calls are TRBV3-1 and TRBJ2-1; 9 positions match TRBD2. CDR3 length: 14 amino acids. V was pared by 0 bases and J by 9 bases, with 3 bases of the junction left unmatched. The V gene's germline CDR1 is LGHDT and CDR2 YNNKEL (reference sequence). The CDR3 spells CASSQDSSGGEQFF. CDR3 bases: TGTGCCAGCAGCCAAGATAGTAGCGGGGGTGAGCAGTTCTTC.

The CDR3 nucleotides are TGTGCCACCAGCAGAGATCCCCCGGGGGGGGTCCAAGAGACCCAGTACTTC. The encoded protein is CATSRDPPGGVQETQYF. The V call is TRBV15, the J call TRBJ2-5; 8 bases match TRBD2. The J segment lost 1 base and the V segment lost 0 bases, leaving 7 bases of the junction unmatched. CDR1 LNHNV and CDR2 YYDKDF come from the germline V gene (reference sequence). The CDR3 length is 17 residues.

This clonotype was counted a few times. The rearrangement uses TRBV12-3 or TRBV12-4 and TRBJ2-3, with 11 bases identical to TRBD2. Trimming cost V 7 bases and J 4 bases; bases outside gene matches: 7. The CDR3 spans 15 residues. Written as DNA, the CDR3 is TGTGCCAGCAAATTTAGCGGGGGGGCCGCAGATACGCAGTATTTT. Protein product: CASKFSGGAADTQYF.